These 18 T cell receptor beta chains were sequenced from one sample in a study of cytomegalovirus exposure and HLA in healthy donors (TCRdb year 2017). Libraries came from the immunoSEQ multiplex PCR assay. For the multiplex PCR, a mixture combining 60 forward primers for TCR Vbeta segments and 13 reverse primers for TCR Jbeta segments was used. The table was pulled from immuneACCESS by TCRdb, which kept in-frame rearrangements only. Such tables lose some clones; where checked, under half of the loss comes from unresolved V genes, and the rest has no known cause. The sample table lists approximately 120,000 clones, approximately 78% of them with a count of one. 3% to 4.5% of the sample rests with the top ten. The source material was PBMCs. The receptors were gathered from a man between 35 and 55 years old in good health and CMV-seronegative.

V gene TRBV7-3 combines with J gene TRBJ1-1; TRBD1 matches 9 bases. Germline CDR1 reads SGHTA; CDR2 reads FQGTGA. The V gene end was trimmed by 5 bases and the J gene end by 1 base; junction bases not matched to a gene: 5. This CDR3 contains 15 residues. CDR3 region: CASSPTGGKNTEAFF. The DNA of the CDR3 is TGTGCCAGCAGCCCCACAGGGGGCAAGAACACTGAAGCTTTCTTT.

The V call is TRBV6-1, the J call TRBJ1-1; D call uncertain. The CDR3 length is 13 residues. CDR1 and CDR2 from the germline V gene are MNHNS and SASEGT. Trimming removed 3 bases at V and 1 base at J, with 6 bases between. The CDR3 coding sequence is TGTGCCAGCAGTGACACAGCGAACACTGAAGCTTTCTTT. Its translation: CASSDTANTEAFF.

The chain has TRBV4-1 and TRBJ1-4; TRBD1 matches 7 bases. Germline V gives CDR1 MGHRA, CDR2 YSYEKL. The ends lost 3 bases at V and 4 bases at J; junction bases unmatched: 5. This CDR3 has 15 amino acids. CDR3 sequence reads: CASSQSGTVNEKLFF. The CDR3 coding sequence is TGCGCCAGCAGCCAGTCCGGGACAGTTAATGAAAAACTGTTTTTT.

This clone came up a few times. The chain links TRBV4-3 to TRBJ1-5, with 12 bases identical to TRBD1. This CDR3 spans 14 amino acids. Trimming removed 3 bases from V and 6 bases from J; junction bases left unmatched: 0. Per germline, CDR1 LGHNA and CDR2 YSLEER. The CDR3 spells CASSQGQGAQPQHF. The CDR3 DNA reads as TGCGCCAGCAGCCAGGGACAGGGGGCTCAGCCCCAGCATTTT.

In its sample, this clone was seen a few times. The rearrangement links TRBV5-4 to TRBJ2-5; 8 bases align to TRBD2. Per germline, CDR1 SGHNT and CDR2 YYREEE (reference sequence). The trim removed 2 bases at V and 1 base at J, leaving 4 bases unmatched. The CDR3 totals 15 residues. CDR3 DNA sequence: TGTGCCAGCAGCTTTCGGGGGGGTCCCCAAGAGACCCAGTACTTC. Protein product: CASSFRGGPQETQYF.

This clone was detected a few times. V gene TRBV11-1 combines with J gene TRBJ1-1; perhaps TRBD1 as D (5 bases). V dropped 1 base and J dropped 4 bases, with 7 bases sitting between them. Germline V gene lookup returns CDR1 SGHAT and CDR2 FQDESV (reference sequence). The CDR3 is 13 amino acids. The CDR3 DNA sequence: TGTGCCAGCAGCTTAGGGGGCGTCACTGAAGCTTTCTTT. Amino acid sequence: CASSLGGVTEAFF.

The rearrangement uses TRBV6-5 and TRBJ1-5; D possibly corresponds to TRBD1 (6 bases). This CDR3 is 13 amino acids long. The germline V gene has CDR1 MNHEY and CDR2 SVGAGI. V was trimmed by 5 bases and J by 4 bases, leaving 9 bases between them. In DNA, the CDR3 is TGTGCCAGCAGTCCTAGGGGGAATCAGCCCCAGCATTTT. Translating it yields CASSPRGNQPQHF.

CDR3 sequence reads: CASRDSPYNEQFF. The DNA of the CDR3 is TGTGCCAGCAGGGACAGTCCCTACAATGAGCAGTTCTTC. The chain carries TRBV7-9 and TRBJ2-1, with D perhaps TRBD1 (6 bases). Germline CDR1 SEHNR, CDR2 FQNEAQ (reference sequence). Trimming took 6 bases from V and 2 from J, leaving 8 bases between them. This CDR3 is 13 amino acids long.

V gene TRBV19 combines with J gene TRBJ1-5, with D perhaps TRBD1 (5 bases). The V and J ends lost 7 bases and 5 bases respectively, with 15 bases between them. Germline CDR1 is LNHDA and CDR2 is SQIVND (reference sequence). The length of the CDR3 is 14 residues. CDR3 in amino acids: CASTRWGRHQPQHF. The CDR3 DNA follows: TGTGCCAGTACCAGGTGGGGCAGACATCAGCCCCAGCATTTT.

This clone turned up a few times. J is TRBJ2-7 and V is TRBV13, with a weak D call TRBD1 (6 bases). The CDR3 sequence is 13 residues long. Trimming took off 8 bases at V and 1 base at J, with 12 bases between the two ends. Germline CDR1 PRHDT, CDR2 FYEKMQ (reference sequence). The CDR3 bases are TGTGCCAGCCGGGACACTAATTCCTACGAGCAGTACTTC. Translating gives CASRDTNSYEQYF.

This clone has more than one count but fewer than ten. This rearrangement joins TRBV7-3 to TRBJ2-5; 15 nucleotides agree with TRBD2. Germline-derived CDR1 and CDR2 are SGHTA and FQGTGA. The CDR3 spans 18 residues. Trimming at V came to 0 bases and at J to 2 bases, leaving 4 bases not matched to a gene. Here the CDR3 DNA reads TGTGCCAGCAGCTTAACTGGACTAGCGGGGGGGATACAAGAGACCCAGTACTTC. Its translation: CASSLTGLAGGIQETQYF.

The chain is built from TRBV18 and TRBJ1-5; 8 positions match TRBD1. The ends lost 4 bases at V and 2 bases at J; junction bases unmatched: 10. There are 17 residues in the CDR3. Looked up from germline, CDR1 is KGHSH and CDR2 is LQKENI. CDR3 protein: CASSLEPGGWGNQPQHF. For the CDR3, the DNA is TGTGCCAGCTCACTAGAACCAGGGGGCTGGGGCAATCAGCCCCAGCATTTT.

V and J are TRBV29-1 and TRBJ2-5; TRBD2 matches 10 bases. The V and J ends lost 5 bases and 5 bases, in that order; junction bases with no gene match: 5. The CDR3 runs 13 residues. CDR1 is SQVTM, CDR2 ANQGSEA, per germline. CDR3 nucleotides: TGCAGCGTTCTTTCTAGCGGGGGTGAGACCCAGTACTTC. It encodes CSVLSSGGETQYF.

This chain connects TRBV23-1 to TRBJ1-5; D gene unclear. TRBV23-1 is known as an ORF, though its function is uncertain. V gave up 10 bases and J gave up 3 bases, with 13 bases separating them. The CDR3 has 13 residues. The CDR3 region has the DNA TGCGCCAACCACGGTTCTTCCAATCAGCCCCAGCATTTT. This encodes CANHGSSNQPQHF.

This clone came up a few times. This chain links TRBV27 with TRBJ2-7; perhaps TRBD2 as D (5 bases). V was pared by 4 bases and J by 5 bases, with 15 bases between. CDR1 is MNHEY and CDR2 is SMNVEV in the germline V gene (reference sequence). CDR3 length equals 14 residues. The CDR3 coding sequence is TGTGCCAGCAGTTACGGGAATCCCGGGGACGAGCAGTACTTC. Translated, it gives CASSYGNPGDEQYF.

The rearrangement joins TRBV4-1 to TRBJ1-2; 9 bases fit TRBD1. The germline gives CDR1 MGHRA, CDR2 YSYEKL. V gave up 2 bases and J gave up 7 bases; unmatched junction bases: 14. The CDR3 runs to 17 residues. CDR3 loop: CASSQPGQGYSSVGYTF. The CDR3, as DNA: TGCGCCAGCAGCCAACCGGGACAGGGATACTCTTCGGTTGGCTACACCTTC.

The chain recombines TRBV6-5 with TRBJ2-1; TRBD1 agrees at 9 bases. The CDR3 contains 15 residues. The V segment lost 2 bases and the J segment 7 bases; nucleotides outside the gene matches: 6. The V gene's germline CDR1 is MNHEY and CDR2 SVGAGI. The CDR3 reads CASSYVQGARNEQFF. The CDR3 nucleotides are TGTGCCAGCAGTTACGTACAGGGGGCGCGTAATGAGCAGTTCTTC.

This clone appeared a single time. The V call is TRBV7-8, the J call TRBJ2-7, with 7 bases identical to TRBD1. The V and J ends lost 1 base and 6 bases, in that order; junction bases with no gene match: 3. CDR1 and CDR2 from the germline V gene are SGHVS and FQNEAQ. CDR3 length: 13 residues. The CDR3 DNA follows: TGTGCCAGCAGCTTAGACCCAGGGGGCGAGCAGTACTTC. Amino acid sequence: CASSLDPGGEQYF.